Below are 4 T cell receptor beta chains sequenced from a single sample in a study of blood T cell repertoires in COVID-19. Only in-frame clones appear in the TCRdb table, and some are missing; sequencing was by immunoSEQ multiplex PCR. Of 250,000 to 350,000 clones listed, about 89% are singletons. The sample taken for sequencing was peripheral blood. All receptors come from a woman between 50 and 59 years old who had recovered from COVID-19.

The table lists this clone with a count of one. The chain employs TRBV5-5 and TRBJ1-2; D may be TRBD1 (6 bases). The CDR3 totals 15 residues. Between the trimmed V and J ends, which lost 4 bases and 3 bases, there was a span of 16 bases. Germline values: CDR1 SGHKS, CDR2 YYEKEE (reference sequence). CDR3 region: CASSLQGAPYYGYTF. As DNA, the CDR3 is TGTGCCAGCAGCCTACAGGGTGCCCCCTACTATGGCTACACCTTC.

The chain recombines TRBV4-2 with TRBJ2-5; D not certain. V was pared by 3 bases and J by 7 bases, with 6 bases between. The V gene's germline CDR1 is LGHNA and CDR2 YNFKEQ. The CDR3 is 11 residues long. The CDR3 coding sequence is TGTGCCAGCAGCCATTCAGGGACCCAGTACTTC. This sequence encodes CASSHSGTQYF.

V and J are TRBV9 and TRBJ2-1, with 8 bases that match TRBD2. Germline lookup yields CDR1 SGDLS and CDR2 YYNGEE. After removal of 0 bases from V and 3 bases from J, the junction contained 11 bases not matched to a gene. CDR3 length: 18 amino acids. The DNA for the CDR3 is TGTGCCAGCAGCGTAGGTTTCTCCGGGACTAGATTCTACAATGAGCAGTTCTTC. This gives the protein CASSVGFSGTRFYNEQFF.

This chain uses TRBV28 with TRBJ1-6; D remains unclear. Deletions cut 2 bases from V and 9 bases from J, with 11 bases between. The germline V gene encodes CDR1 MDHEN and CDR2 SYDVKM. This CDR3 contains 14 residues. Here the CDR3 DNA reads TGTGCCAGCAGTTTAGGGCAGATTAGTTCACCCCTCCACTTT. Encoded protein: CASSLGQISSPLHF. Full variable domain (outside the CDR3, taken from reference TRBV28 and TRBJ1-6): DVKVTQSSRYLVKRTGEKVFLECVQDMDHENMFWYRQDPGLGLRLIYFSYDVKMKEKGDIPEGYSVSREKKERFSLILESASTNQTSMYLCASSLGQISSPLHFGNGTRLTVT.